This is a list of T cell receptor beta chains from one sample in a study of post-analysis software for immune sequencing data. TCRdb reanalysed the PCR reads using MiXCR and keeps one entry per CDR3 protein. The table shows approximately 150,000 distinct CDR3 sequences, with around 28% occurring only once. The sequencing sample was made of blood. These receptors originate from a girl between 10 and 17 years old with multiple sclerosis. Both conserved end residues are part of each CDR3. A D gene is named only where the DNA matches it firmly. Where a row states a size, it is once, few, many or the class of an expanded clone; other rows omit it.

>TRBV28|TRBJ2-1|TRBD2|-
TGTGCCAGCAGTTTGCCCGGGACTAGTCCCTACAATGAGCAGTTCTTC
CASSLPGTSPYNEQFF
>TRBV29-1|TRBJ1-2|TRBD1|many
TGCAGCGTCGCGGGACAGGGGGCTGCCTATGGCTACACCTTC
CSVAGQGAAYGYTF
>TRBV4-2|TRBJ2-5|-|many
TGTGCCAGCAGCCAAGATATGGGGGGCCCACAAGAGACCCAGTACTTC
CASSQDMGGPQETQYF
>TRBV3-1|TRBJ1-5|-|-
TGTGCCAGCAGCCAACGGCAGGAAAATCAGCCCCAGCATTTT
CASSQRQENQPQHF
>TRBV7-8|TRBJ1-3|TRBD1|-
TGTGCCAGCAGCCCGGGACAGGGGGTCGCTGGAAACACCATATATTTT
CASSPGQGVAGNTIYF
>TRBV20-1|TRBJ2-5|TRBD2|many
TGCAGTGCCCGACTAGCGGGACCGCAAGAGACCCAGTACTTC
CSARLAGPQETQYF
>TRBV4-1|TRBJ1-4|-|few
TGCGCCAGCAGCCATCTTAGAACAACTAATGAAAAACTGTTTTTT
CASSHLRTTNEKLFF
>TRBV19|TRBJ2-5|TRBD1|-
TGTGCCAGTACTAGCAGGGGGCTAGAGACCCAGTACTTC
CASTSRGLETQYF
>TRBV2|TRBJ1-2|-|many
TGTGCCAGCAGTGAAGGGGGGAATGGCTACACCTTC
CASSEGGNGYTF
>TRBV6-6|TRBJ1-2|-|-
TGTGCCAGCAGTTACTCGGGGAAGGGGGAGGGCTACACCTTC
CASSYSGKGEGYTF
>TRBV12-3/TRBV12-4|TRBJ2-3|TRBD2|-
TGTGCCAGCAGTTTAGGGGGACTACGCACAGATACGCAGTATTTT
CASSLGGLRTDTQYF
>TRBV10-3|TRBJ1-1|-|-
TGTGCCATCAGTCCCCCAGGGCGAACTGAAGCTTTCTTT
CAISPPGRTEAFF
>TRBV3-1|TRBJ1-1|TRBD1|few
TGTGCCAGCAGCCATCAGGACAGGGTTGCTTTCTTT
CASSHQDRVAFF
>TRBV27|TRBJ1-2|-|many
TGTGCCAGCAGTTTAATCCCCGCACTCTATGGCTACACCTTC
CASSLIPALYGYTF
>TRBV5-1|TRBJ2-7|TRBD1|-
TGCGCCACCAAAGTCGCCGGGACAGGGAGCTACGAGCAGTACTTC
CATKVAGTGSYEQYF
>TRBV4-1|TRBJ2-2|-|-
TGCGCCAGCAGCCAAGTTGCGAGGGTAGGGGAGCTGTTTTTT
CASSQVARVGELFF
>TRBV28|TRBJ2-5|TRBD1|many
TGTGCCAGCAGTGTGACAGGGGGCCGGGAGACCCAGTACTTC
CASSVTGGRETQYF
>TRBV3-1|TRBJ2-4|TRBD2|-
TGTGCCAGCAGCCAAGAAGGACTAGTCAAAAACATTCAGTACTTC
CASSQEGLVKNIQYF
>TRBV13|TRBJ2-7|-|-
TGTGCCAGCAGCTTCGACTCTCGCTCCTACGAGCAGTACTTC
CASSFDSRSYEQYF
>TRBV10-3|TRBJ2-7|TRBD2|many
TGTGCCATCCTTGTAGAGACACCGACTAGCGGGATTCTCTCCTACGAGCAGTACTTC
CAILVETPTSGILSYEQYF
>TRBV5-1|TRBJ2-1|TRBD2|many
TGCGCCAGCAGCCCCCTAGCGGGAGGGCCGTATAATGAGCAGTTCTTC
CASSPLAGGPYNEQFF
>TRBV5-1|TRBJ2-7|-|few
TGCGCCAGCAGAACAGACTACGAGCAGTACTTC
CASRTDYEQYF
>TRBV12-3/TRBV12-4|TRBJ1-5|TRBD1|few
TGTGCCAGCAGTTCCGGACAGGCGCCTCAGCCCCAGCATTTT
CASSSGQAPQPQHF
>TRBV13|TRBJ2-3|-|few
TGTGCCAGCAGCTTAGTGGGTCCGGAGAACACAGATACGCAGTATTTT
CASSLVGPENTDTQYF
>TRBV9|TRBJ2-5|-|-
TGTGCCAGCAGCGTAGGGGGGATCCAAGAGACCCAGTACTTC
CASSVGGIQETQYF
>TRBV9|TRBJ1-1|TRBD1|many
TGTGCCAGCAGCTCCCGCCCGGGACAGGAAGCTTTCTTT
CASSSRPGQEAFF
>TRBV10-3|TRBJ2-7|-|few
TGTGCCATCAGTGAGCCTAGGGGCGAGCAGTACTTC
CAISEPRGEQYF
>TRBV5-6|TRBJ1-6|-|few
TGTGCCAGCAGCTCGGACCCGAATTCACCCCTCCACTTT
CASSSDPNSPLHF
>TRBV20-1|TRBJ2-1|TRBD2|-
TGCAGTGCTCTACCACTTCCTCCCGGGCTAGCGGGAGCGAATGAGCAGTTCTTC
CSALPLPPGLAGANEQFF
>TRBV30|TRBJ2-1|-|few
TGTGCCTGGAGTAACCCTTCAAGCTACAATGAGCAGTTCTTC
CAWSNPSSYNEQFF
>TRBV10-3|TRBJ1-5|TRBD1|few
TGTGCCACAAGAATTGAACAGGGGGGAAATCAGCCCCAGCATTTT
CATRIEQGGNQPQHF
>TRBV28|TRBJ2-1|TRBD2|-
TGTGCCAGCAGTCCCCGACTAGCGGGAGAATACTACAATGAGCAGTTCTTC
CASSPRLAGEYYNEQFF